The present TCR beta chain was sequenced within a study of cytomegalovirus exposure and HLA in healthy donors. The overall study: The Caucasian-associated ancestry cluster contained about four fifths of the 398 genotyped donors.

V shed 2 bases and J shed 0 bases, with 8 bases lying between them. The CDR3 is 15 amino acids. Germline lookup yields CDR1 MGHRA and CDR2 YSYEKL. PCR used 60 Vbeta primers and 13 Jbeta primers. In the original workflow: A later analysis tallied about 80 million unique TCR beta chains, about 9.9 million of them shared. Measured with immunoSEQ multiplex PCR; TCRdb has only the in-frame clones, and not every one. V, J and clone size were drawn from that table, and D and trimming were deduced from the DNA. Of about 210,000 clones listed, approximately 80% are singletons. The genes are TRBV4-1 and TRBJ1-3, with no clear D. The TCR comes from a young woman in good health and CMV-seropositive. Specimen: PBMCs. The CDR3 sequence is CASSQNGASGNTIYF. CDR3 nucleotides: TGCGCCAGCAGCCAAAACGGTGCCTCTGGAAACACCATATATTTT.